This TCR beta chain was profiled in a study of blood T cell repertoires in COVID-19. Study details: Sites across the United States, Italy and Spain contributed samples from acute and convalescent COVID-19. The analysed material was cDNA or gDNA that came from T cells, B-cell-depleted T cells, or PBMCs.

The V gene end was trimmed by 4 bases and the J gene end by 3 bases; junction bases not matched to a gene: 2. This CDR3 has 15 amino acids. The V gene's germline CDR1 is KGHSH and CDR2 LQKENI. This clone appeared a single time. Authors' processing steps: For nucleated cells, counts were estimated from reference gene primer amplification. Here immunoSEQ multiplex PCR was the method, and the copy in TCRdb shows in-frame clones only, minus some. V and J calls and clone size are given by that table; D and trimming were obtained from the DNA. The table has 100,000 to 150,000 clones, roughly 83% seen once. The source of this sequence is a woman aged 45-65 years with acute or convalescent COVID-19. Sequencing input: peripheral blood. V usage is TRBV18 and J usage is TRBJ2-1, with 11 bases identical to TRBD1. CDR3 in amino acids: CASSLGTGGYNEQFF. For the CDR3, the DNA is TGTGCCAGCTCACTCGGGACAGGGGGCTACAATGAGCAGTTCTTC.